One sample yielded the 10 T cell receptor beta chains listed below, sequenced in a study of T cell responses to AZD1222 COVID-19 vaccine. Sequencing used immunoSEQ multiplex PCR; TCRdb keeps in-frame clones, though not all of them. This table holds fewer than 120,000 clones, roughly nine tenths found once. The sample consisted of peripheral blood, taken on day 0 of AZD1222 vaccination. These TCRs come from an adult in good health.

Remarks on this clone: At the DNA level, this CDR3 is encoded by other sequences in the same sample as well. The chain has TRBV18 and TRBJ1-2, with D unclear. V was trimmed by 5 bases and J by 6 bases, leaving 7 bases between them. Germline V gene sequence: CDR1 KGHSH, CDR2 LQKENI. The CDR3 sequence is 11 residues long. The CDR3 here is CASSAQDGYTF. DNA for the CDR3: TGTGCCAGCTCAGCTCAAGATGGCTACACCTTC.

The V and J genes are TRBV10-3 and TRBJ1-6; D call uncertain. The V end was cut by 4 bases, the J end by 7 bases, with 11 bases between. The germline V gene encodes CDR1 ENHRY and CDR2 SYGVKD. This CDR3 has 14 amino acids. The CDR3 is CAISGRGLNSPLHF. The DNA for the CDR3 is TGTGCCATCAGTGGGCGGGGTTTGAATTCACCCCTCCACTTT.

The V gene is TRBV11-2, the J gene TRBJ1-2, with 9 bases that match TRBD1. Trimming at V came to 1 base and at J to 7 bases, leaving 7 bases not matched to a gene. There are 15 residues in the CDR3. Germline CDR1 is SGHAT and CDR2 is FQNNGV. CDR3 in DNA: TGTGCCAGCAGCTTAGGGGGACAGGGTTTGCGTGGCTACACCTTC. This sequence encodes CASSLGGQGLRGYTF.

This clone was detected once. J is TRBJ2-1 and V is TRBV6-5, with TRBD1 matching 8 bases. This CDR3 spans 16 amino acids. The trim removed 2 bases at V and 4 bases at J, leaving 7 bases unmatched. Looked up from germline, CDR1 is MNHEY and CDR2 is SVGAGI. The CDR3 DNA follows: TGTGCCAGCAGTTACACCGACAGGGGAACATACAATGAGCAGTTCTTC. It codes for CASSYTDRGTYNEQFF.

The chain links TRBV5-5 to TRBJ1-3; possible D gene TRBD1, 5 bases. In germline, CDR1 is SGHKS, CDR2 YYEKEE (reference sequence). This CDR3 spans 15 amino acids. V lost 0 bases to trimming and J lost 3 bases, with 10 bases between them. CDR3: CASSLAGTVGNTIYF. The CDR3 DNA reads TGTGCCAGCAGCTTGGCGGGGACGGTTGGAAACACCATATATTTT.

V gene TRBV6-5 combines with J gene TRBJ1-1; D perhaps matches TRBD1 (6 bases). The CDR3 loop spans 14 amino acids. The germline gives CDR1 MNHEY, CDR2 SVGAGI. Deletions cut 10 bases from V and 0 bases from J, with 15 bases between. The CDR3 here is CATSQGHLNTEAFF. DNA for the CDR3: TGTGCCACCTCCCAGGGACACTTGAACACTGAAGCTTTCTTT.

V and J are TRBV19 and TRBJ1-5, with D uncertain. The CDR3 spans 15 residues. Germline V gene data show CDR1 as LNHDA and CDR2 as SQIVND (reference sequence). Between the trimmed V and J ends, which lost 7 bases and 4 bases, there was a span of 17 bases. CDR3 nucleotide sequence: TGTGCCAGTATTTCTTTCGCGGCAGCTAATCAGCCCCAGCATTTT. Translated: CASISFAAANQPQHF. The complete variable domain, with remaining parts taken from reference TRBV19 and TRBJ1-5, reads DGGITQSPKYLFRKEGQNVTLSCEQNLNHDAMYWYRQDPGQGLRLIYYSQIVNDFQKGDIAEGYSVSREKKESFPLTVTSAQKNPTAFYLCASISFAAANQPQHFGDGTRLSIL.

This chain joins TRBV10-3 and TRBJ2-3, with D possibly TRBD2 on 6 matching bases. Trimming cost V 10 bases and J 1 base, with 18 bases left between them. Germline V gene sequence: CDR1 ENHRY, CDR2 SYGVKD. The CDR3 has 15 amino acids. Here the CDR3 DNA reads TGTGCCACCGGGGCCAGCGGGCCCCGCACAGATACGCAGTATTTT. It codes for CATGASGPRTDTQYF.

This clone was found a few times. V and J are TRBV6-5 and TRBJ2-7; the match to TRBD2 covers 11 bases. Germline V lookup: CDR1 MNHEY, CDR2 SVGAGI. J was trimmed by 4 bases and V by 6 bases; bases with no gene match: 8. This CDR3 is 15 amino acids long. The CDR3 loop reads CASSYFASGGYEQYF. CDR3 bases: TGTGCCAGCAGCTATTTCGCTAGCGGGGGGTACGAGCAGTACTTC.

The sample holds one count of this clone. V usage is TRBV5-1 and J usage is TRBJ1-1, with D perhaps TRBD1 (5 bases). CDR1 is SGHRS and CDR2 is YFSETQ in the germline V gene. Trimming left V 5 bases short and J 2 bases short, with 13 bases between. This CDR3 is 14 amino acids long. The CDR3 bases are TGCGCCAGCAGGCCCGGGACGGGAAACACTGAAGCTTTCTTT. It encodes CASRPGTGNTEAFF.